This T cell receptor (beta chain) was identified in a study of human T cells and chemical hapten exposure. Study details: Researchers reported sensitizing a 2 cm by 2 cm upper inner arm skin site with 2% DPC. Recorded diagnoses among the mostly female patients were alopecia areata, totalis or universalis. Overall study results and limits: Sensitizing with DPC caused no change in TCRs above 1 in 1000 frequency. Alopecia affected the donors, so their immune response may differ from healthy people's.

The time point was: pre-sensitization, week 0. The treatment: therapeutic diphenylcyclopropenone sensitization with weekly scalp DPC. From whole blood left unfractionated, total RNA was extracted. Per germline, CDR1 LNHDA and CDR2 SQIVND (reference sequence). Losses at the gene ends were 4 bases for V and 6 bases for J; bases not matched to a gene: 6. The CDR3 has 15 amino acids. This clonotype was counted many times. The antigen is undetermined. TCRdb used MiXCR to reprocess the RACE reads, holding one entry per CDR3 protein. The data hold 35,000 to 45,000 distinct CDR3 sequences, with about 12% observed a single time.

The material sequenced was whole blood, taken in connection with sensitization to the hapten diphenylcyclopropenone (DPC). The receptor was derived from a middle-aged woman with alopecia areata. Some clones in this sample may be carry-over from other donors' samples. This chain joins TRBV19 and TRBJ2-7, with TRBD2 matching over 13 bases. CDR3 DNA sequence: TGTGCCAGTAGTACTCTCGGACTAGCGGGGGCCGAGCAGTACTTC. It translates to CASSTLGLAGAEQYF.